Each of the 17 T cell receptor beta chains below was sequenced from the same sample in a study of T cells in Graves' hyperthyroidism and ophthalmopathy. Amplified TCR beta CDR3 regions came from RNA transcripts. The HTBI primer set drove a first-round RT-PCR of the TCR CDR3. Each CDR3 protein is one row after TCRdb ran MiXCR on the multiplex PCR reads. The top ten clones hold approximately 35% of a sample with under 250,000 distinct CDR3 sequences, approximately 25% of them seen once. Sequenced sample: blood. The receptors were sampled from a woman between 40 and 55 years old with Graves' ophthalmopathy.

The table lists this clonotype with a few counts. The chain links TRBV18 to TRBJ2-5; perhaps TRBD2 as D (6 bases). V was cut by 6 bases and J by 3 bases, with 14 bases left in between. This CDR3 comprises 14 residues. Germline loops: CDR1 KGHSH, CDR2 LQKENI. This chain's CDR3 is CASSLTIAEETQYF. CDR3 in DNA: TGTGCCAGCTCCCTTACCATAGCGGAAGAGACCCAGTACTTC.

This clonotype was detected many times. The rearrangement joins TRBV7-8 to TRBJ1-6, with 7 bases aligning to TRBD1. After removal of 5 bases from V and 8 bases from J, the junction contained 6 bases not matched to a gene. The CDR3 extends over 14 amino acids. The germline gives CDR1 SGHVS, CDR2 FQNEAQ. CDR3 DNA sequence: TGTGCCAGCAGCCGGGACAGATGGGATTCACCCCTCCACTTT. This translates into CASSRDRWDSPLHF.

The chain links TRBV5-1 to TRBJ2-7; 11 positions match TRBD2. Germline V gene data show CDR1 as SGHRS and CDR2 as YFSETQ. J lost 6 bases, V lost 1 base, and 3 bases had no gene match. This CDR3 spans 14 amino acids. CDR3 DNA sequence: TGCGCCAGCAGCTTGACTAGCGGGAGTCCCGAGCAGTACTTC. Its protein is CASSLTSGSPEQYF.

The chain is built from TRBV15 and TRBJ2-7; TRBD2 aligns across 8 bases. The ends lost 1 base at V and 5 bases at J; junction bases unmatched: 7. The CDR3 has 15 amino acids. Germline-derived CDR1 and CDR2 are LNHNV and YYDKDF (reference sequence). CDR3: CATSRGAGTRDEQYF. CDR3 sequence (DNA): TGTGCCACCAGCAGAGGAGCCGGGACTAGGGACGAGCAGTACTTC.

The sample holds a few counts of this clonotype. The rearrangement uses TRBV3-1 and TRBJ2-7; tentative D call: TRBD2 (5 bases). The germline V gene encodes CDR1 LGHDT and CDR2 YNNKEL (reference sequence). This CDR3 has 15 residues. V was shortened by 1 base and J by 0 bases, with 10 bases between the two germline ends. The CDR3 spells CASSQVSGNSYEQYF. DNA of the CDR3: TGTGCCAGCAGCCAAGTTTCGGGGAACTCCTACGAGCAGTACTTC.

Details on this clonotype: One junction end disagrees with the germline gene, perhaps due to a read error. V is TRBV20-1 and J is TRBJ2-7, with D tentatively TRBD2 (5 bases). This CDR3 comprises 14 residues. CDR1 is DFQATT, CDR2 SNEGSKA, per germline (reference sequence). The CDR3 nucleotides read TGCAATGCTAGTCACAGCGGCCTACCCTACGAGCAGTACTTC. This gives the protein CNASHSGLPYEQYF.

The CDR3 sequence: CATLGGPGELFF. The CDR3 DNA sequence: TGTGCCACCCTGGGAGGGCCCGGGGAGCTGTTTTTT. The V call is TRBV27, the J call TRBJ2-2; TRBD2 agrees at 7 bases. Germline V CDR1 and CDR2: MNHEY, SMNVEV (reference sequence). The CDR3 consists of 12 residues. The ends lost 10 bases at V and 6 bases at J; junction bases unmatched: 5.

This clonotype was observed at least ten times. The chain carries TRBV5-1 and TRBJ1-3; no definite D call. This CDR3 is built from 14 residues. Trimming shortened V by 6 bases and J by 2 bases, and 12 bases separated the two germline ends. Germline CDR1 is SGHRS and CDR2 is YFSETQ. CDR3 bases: TGCGCCAGCAACTTCGACGGGGCTGGAAACACCATATATTTT. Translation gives CASNFDGAGNTIYF.

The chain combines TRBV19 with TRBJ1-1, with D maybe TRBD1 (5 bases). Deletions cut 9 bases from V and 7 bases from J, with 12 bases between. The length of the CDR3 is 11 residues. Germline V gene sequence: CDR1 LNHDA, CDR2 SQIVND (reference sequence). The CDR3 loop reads CARLKQVEAFF. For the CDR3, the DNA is TGTGCCAGACTGAAACAGGTTGAAGCTTTCTTT.

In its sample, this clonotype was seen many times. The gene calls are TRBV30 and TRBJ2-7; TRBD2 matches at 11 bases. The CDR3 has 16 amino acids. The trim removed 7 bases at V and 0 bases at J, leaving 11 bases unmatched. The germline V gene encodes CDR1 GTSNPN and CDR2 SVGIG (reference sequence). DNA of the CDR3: TGTGCCTCATCGGGACTAGCGGTGACAATCTCCTACGAGCAGTACTTC. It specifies CASSGLAVTISYEQYF.

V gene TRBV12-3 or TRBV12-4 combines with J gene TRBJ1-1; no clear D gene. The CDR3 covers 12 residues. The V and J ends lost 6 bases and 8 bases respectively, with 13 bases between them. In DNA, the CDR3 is TGTGCCAGCAGCCGAGGCCAGCAGGAAGCTTTCTTT. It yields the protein CASSRGQQEAFF.

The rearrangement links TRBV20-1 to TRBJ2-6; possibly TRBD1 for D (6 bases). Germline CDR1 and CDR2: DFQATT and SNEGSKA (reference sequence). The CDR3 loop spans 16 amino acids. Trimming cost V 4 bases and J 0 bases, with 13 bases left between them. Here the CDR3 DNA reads TGCAGTGCTACAAAAACAGGGCTCTCTGGGGCCAACGTCCTGACTTTC. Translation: CSATKTGLSGANVLTF.

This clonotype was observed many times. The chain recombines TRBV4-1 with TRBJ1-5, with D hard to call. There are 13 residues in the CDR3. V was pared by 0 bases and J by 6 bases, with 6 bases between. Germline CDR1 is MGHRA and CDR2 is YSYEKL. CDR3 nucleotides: TGCGCCAGCAGCCAAGATCGAGGTCAGCCCCAGCATTTT. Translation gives CASSQDRGQPQHF.

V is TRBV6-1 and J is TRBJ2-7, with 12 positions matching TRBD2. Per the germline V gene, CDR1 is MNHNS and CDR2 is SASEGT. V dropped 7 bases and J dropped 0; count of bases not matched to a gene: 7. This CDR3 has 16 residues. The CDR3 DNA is TGTGCCAGCATCGAACTAGCGGGAGGTACCTCCTACGAGCAGTACTTC. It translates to CASIELAGGTSYEQYF.

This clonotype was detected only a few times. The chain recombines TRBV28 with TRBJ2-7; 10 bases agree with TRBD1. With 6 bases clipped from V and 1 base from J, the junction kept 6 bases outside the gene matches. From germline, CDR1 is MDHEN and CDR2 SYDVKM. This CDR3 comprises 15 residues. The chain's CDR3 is CASRDRGPESYEQYF. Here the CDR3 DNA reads TGTGCCAGCAGAGACAGGGGGCCTGAATCCTACGAGCAGTACTTC.

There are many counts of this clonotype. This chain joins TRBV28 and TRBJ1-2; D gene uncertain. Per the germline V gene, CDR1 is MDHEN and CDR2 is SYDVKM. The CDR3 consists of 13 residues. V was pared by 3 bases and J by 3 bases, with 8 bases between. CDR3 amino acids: CASSLSGDYGYTF. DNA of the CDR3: TGTGCCAGCAGTTTGAGTGGGGACTATGGCTACACCTTC.

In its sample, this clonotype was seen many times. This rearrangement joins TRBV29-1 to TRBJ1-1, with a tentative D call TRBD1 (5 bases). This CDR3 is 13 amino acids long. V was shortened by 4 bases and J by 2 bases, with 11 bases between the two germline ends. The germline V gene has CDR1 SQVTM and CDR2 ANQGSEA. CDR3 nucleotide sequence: TGCAGCGTTGTTCCTGGACAAAACACTGAAGCTTTCTTT. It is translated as CSVVPGQNTEAFF.